The 21 T cell receptor beta chains in this list originate from one sample, sequenced in a study of cytotoxic CD8 clonotypes in ibrutinib-treated CLL. Using immunoSEQ multiplex PCR, the repertoire was profiled, and TCRdb retains in-frame clones only, with some absent. The data contain tens of thousands of clones, around 52% of them singletons. Sequencing used PBMCs, obtained at disease progression, from a patient treated with ibrutinib. The receptors were gathered from a human donor with chronic lymphocytic leukemia.

The CDR3 sequence: CASSVEAGGNGQPQHF. In DNA, the CDR3 is TGTGCCAGCAGCGTAGAGGCAGGGGGCAATGGTCAGCCCCAGCATTTT. The rearrangement links TRBV9 to TRBJ1-5; 8 bases align to TRBD1. This CDR3 has 16 residues. CDR1 is SGDLS and CDR2 is YYNGEE in the germline V gene. J gave up 6 bases and V 0 bases, and 8 bases lay outside the gene matches. The variable domain in full, completed from reference TRBV9 and TRBJ1-5, reads DSGVTQTPKHLITATGQRVTLRCSPRSGDLSVYWYQQSLDQGLQFLIQYYNGEERAKGNILERFSAQQFPDLHSELNLSSLELGDSALYFCASSVEAGGNGQPQHFGDGTRLSIL.

This chain connects TRBV6-5 to TRBJ2-1, with a tentative D call TRBD2 (5 bases). Trimming took off 6 bases at V and 9 bases at J, with 9 bases between the two ends. This CDR3 is 11 amino acids long. Germline values: CDR1 MNHEY, CDR2 SVGAGI. The CDR3 DNA reads TGTGCCAGCAGGTCGGGATTTGAGCAGTTCTTC. This translates into CASRSGFEQFF.

V and J are TRBV7-9 and TRBJ1-5; D is uncertain. The CDR3 is 12 residues long. CDR1 is SEHNR, CDR2 FQNEAQ, per germline (reference sequence). The V gene lost 7 bases and the J gene lost 6 bases, with 10 bases spanning the gap. The CDR3 DNA sequence: TGTGCCAGCACCACCTTATCTCAGCCCCAGCATTTT. As protein: CASTTLSQPQHF.

V and J are TRBV19 and TRBJ2-2, with a possible D match to TRBD1 (5 bases). Germline-derived CDR1 and CDR2 are LNHDA and SQIVND (reference sequence). V lost 1 base, J lost 5 bases, and 8 bases lay in between. The CDR3 sequence is 14 residues long. The CDR3 nucleotides read TGTGCCAGTAGTATAGTGGGGCAGACCGGGGAGCTGTTTTTT. Translated, it gives CASSIVGQTGELFF.

This clone was seen more than once but under ten times. V and J are TRBV7-9 and TRBJ1-1; D not certain. Trimming shortened V by 3 bases and J by 3 bases, and 2 bases separated the two germline ends. Per the germline V gene, CDR1 is SEHNR and CDR2 is FQNEAQ (reference sequence). This CDR3 comprises 11 residues. The CDR3, as DNA: TGTGCCAGCAGCTTCTACACTGAAGCTTTCTTT. Residues: CASSFYTEAFF.

The V call is TRBV7-2, the J call TRBJ2-7, with D tentatively TRBD2 (7 bases). The V end was cut by 5 bases, the J end by 6 bases, with 20 bases between. Germline V gives CDR1 SGHTA, CDR2 FQGNSA. This CDR3 has 15 residues. CDR3 DNA: TGTGCCAGCAGCCCCTGGGGGGGCCGGAGGTCCGAGCAGTACTTC. It yields the protein CASSPWGGRRSEQYF. Combining the CDR3 with reference TRBV7-2 and TRBJ2-7 gives the whole variable domain GAGVSQSPSNKVTEKGKDVELRCDPISGHTALYWYRQSLGQGLEFLIYFQGNSAPDKSGLPSDRFSAERTGGSVSTLTIQRTQQEDSAVYLCASSPWGGRRSEQYFGPGTRLTVT.

This clone was counted many times. This chain links TRBV9 with TRBJ2-3; no reliable D call. This CDR3 comprises 11 residues. CDR1 SGDLS and CDR2 YYNGEE come from the germline V gene. V was pared by 3 bases and J by 2 bases, with 1 base between. The CDR3 spells CASSATDTQYF. CDR3 nucleotides: TGTGCCAGCAGCGCCACAGATACGCAGTATTTT.

The table lists this clone with a few counts. V usage is TRBV7-9 and J usage is TRBJ2-1; 10 nucleotides align to TRBD2. Losses at the gene ends were 5 bases for V and 8 bases for J; bases not matched to a gene: 9. The length of the CDR3 is 15 residues. CDR1 is SEHNR, CDR2 FQNEAQ, per germline (reference sequence). This CDR3 is CASSKGTSVADEQFF. DNA for the CDR3: TGTGCCAGCAGCAAAGGGACTAGCGTAGCAGATGAGCAGTTCTTC.

This clone appeared once. The rearrangement uses TRBV13 and TRBJ2-5; D remains ambiguous. CDR1 is PRHDT and CDR2 is FYEKMQ in the germline V gene (reference sequence). CDR3 length: 11 amino acids. The germline V and J ends were trimmed by 4 bases and 9 bases, with 9 bases remaining between them. Written as DNA, the CDR3 is TGTGCCAGCAGCTACGTCGGGCCCCAGTACTTC. This gives the protein CASSYVGPQYF.

The V gene is TRBV9, the J gene TRBJ2-2; 10 bases line up with TRBD1. Trimming at V came to 3 bases and at J to 6 bases, leaving 5 bases not matched to a gene. The CDR3 consists of 15 residues. In germline, CDR1 is SGDLS, CDR2 YYNGEE. This chain's CDR3 is CASSGSGTGAGELFF. CDR3 DNA sequence: TGTGCCAGCAGCGGATCAGGGACAGGGGCCGGGGAGCTGTTTTTT. Variable domain in full (rest from reference TRBV9 and TRBJ2-2): DSGVTQTPKHLITATGQRVTLRCSPRSGDLSVYWYQQSLDQGLQFLIQYYNGEERAKGNILERFSAQQFPDLHSELNLSSLELGDSALYFCASSGSGTGAGELFFGEGSRLTVL.

The chain joins TRBV4-2 to TRBJ2-3; TRBD2 agrees at 10 bases. Per germline, CDR1 LGHNA and CDR2 YNFKEQ. Germline trimming cut 0 bases from V and 4 bases from J; bases unmatched to any gene: 10. The CDR3 spans 18 residues. This CDR3 is CASSQDRGLAGVADTQYF. The CDR3 DNA sequence: TGTGCCAGCAGCCAAGACCGGGGGCTAGCGGGAGTTGCAGATACGCAGTATTTT.

The chain couples TRBV6-5 to TRBJ1-5; TRBD1 matches at 7 bases. The germline V gene encodes CDR1 MNHEY and CDR2 SVGAGI. The V and J ends lost 6 bases and 5 bases, in that order; junction bases with no gene match: 4. The CDR3 loop spans 13 amino acids. In DNA form, the CDR3 reads TGTGCCAGCAGCAGGACAGGAGATCAGCCCCAGCATTTT. As protein: CASSRTGDQPQHF.

The genes are TRBV18 and TRBJ1-5; 7 bases match TRBD1. There are 16 residues in the CDR3. Germline-derived CDR1 and CDR2 are KGHSH and LQKENI. The V segment lost 0 bases and the J segment 5 bases; nucleotides outside the gene matches: 7. The CDR3 loop is CASSPPPGGVYQPQHF. Written as DNA, the CDR3 is TGTGCCAGCTCACCACCGCCAGGGGGGGTGTATCAGCCCCAGCATTTT. Complete variable domain (other parts from reference TRBV18 and TRBJ1-5): NAGVMQNPRHLVRRRGQEARLRCSPMKGHSHVYWYRQLPEEGLKFMVYLQKENIIDESGMPKERFSAEFPKEGPSILRIQQVVRGDSAAYFCASSPPPGGVYQPQHFGDGTRLSIL.

The chain couples TRBV28 to TRBJ1-3, with 11 bases matching TRBD1. The CDR3 totals 14 residues. V was pared by 4 bases and J by 6 bases, with 2 bases of the junction left unmatched. CDR1 and CDR2 from the germline V gene are MDHEN and SYDVKM. This chain's CDR3 is CASSSGQGENTIYF. CDR3 nucleotides: TGTGCCAGCAGTTCGGGACAGGGGGAAAACACCATATATTTT. The full variable domain, with the rest looked up from reference TRBV28 and TRBJ1-3, is DVKVTQSSRYLVKRTGEKVFLECVQDMDHENMFWYRQDPGLGLRLIYFSYDVKMKEKGDIPEGYSVSREKKERFSLILESASTNQTSMYLCASSSGQGENTIYFGEGSWLTVV.

This chain connects TRBV4-3 to TRBJ1-2; 11 nucleotides match TRBD1. The trim removed 1 base at V and 7 bases at J, leaving 8 bases unmatched. CDR3 size: 16 residues. CDR1 is LGHNA, CDR2 YSLEER, per germline. The CDR3 loop is CASSQVIPGQGGGYTF. Here the CDR3 DNA reads TGCGCCAGCAGCCAAGTGATCCCGGGACAGGGGGGTGGCTACACCTTC.

The chain recombines TRBV5-1 with TRBJ1-6; possible D gene TRBD1, 5 bases. From germline, CDR1 is SGHRS and CDR2 YFSETQ. CDR3 length equals 15 residues. Trimming left V 7 bases short and J 7 bases short, with 18 bases between. In DNA, the CDR3 is TGCGCCAGCCGCCGACTCAGGGACCTGAATTCACCCCTCCACTTT. Its translation: CASRRLRDLNSPLHF.

The chain employs TRBV7-8 and TRBJ2-3; D might be TRBD2 (5 bases). The CDR3 totals 17 residues. Trimming removed 6 bases at V and 9 bases at J, with 28 bases between. Germline-derived CDR1 and CDR2 are SGHVS and FQNEAQ. The CDR3 DNA sequence: TGTGCCAGCAGATCCGCTGCCCTAGCTCTTGTTCCTGGAACGCAGTATTTT. This translates into CASRSAALALVPGTQYF.

This clone has only one observation. The chain recombines TRBV9 with TRBJ2-3; D remains ambiguous. The CDR3 consists of 13 residues. V dropped 0 bases and J dropped 10 bases, with 12 bases sitting between them. The germline V gene encodes CDR1 SGDLS and CDR2 YYNGEE. The CDR3 spells CASSVGSEVAQYF. The CDR3 DNA sequence: TGTGCCAGCAGCGTAGGGTCAGAAGTGGCGCAGTATTTT.

A few counts support this clone. This chain connects TRBV19 to TRBJ1-2, with D perhaps TRBD1 (6 bases). CDR1 is LNHDA, CDR2 SQIVND, per germline (reference sequence). V was clipped by 3 bases and J by 1 base, with 6 bases between them. The CDR3 contains 13 residues. The CDR3 protein is CASSMDSNYGYTF. CDR3 DNA sequence: TGTGCCAGTAGTATGGACAGTAACTATGGCTACACCTTC.

This clone was counted between two and nine times. The V gene is TRBV4-1, the J gene TRBJ1-5; D not resolved. Germline-derived CDR1 and CDR2 are MGHRA and YSYEKL. The CDR3 spans 13 residues. V was trimmed by 0 bases and J by 6 bases, leaving 6 bases between them. The CDR3 DNA follows: TGCGCCAGCAGCCAAGAGGGAGGTCAGCCCCAGCATTTT. It translates to CASSQEGGQPQHF.

In its sample, this clone was seen once. The chain joins TRBV2 to TRBJ2-2; a possible D gene is TRBD1 (6 bases). The CDR3 has 15 amino acids. V was cut by 3 bases and J by 0 bases, with 8 bases left in between. The V gene's germline CDR1 is SNHLY and CDR2 FYNNEI. The DNA of the CDR3 is TGTGCCAGCAGTGACCGACAGGCGAACACCGGGGAGCTGTTTTTT. Translating it yields CASSDRQANTGELFF.